This T cell receptor beta chain was obtained from a study of T cells after posttransplantation cyclophosphamide. V shed 3 bases and J 5 bases; nucleotides not matched to a gene: 10. The CDR3 sequence is 17 residues long. Germline V gene lookup returns CDR1 SGHDT and CDR2 YYEEEE. Repertoires were generated with immunoSEQ multiplex PCR, while TCRdb's copy carries only in-frame clones and drops some. The table lists 40,000 to 60,000 clones, with no singletons. The sample holds many counts of this clone. This receptor was obtained from a man in his forties in good health, CMV-negative, and a related stem cell transplant donor. The chain recombines TRBV5-6 with TRBJ2-5; 13 positions agree with TRBD2. Sequenced: PBMCs. CDR3 DNA sequence: TGTGCCAGCAGCTCCCTACTAGCGGGGGGGGGTCGGGAGACCCAGTACTTC. This translates into CASSSLLAGGGRETQYF.